This TCR beta chain was sequenced in a study of cytotoxic CD8 clonotypes in ibrutinib-treated CLL (dated by TCRdb to the early 2020s). Concerning the study at large: In this cohort, some 16 patients were treatment-naive and more than 9 were relapsed/refractory, while 17 to 18 had unmutated IGHV. Responses were partial in around 25 patients and complete in 2; after median roughly 69 months follow-up, roughly 14 stayed in remission and 12 progressed. Samples at response were collected after a median of about 11 months of treatment, with a range of about 6 to 40 months. On average, each sample yielded around 270,000 productive templates and over 90,000 productive rearrangements. Of the 90 or so participants in the trial, 25 to 30 had longitudinal samples available. Cryopreserved peripheral blood mononuclear cells were collected at three points: before therapy, at response, and at either sustained remission or disease progression. Patients were still on ibrutinib when every remission and progressive disease sample was collected.

Comment on this clone: Its antigen has not been determined. No clone much larger than this one lies a single base away; base qualities are absent.

About 2 micrograms of genomic DNA were extracted from cryopreserved PBMCs for TCR beta library preparation. Longitudinal blood samples from CLL patients receiving ibrutinib monotherapy were subjected to high-throughput TCR beta sequencing. The patients took part in an open-label, single-center phase 2 trial of ibrutinib monotherapy. The research as a whole found: Lymph node repertoires were not examined, and the timing of sampling was not matched between patients in sustained remission and those whose disease progressed. Public clonotypes were rare and either contracted or stayed stable during treatment, and the rise in clonality at ibrutinib response reflected the expansion of private clonotypes. Baseline clonality was found to be higher than that of age-matched healthy donors and was strongly correlated with circulating CD8+ T-cell counts. Clonality increased at ibrutinib response, stayed stable in sustained remission, and fell back toward baseline at progression.

Each clonotype received, on average, 10x coverage in deep resolution sequencing performed on a MiSeq, where the target depth lay between 1 in 1 million and 1 in 200,000 T cells. TCR beta libraries were generated with the immunoSEQ hsTCRB Kit. Regarding the original processing steps: Data were analyzed with ImmunoSEQ Data Assistant and ImmunoSEQ Analyzer, with V, D and J genes assigned per IMGT definitions. Clonality, which ranges from 0 to 1, was calculated as one minus the normalized Shannon entropy of productive rearrangement frequencies. Public clonotype analysis was restricted to overrepresented clonotypes comprising at least 0.05% of each patient's repertoire. Repertoires from some 13 age-matched healthy donors in immuneACCESS were used as clonality controls. In its TCRdb copy, this immuneACCESS table keeps in-frame sequences only and misses some clones. Where compared with another copy, unresolved V genes explain less than half of these, and the others have no known cause. Clone size and V and J calls were adopted from that table, with D and trimming inferred from the DNA. This sample is represented by fewer than 400,000 clones; roughly two thirds of them were singletons. Together, the top ten hold just under 6.5% of the sample.

The source of this sequence is a human donor with chronic lymphocytic leukemia. The specimen was PBMCs, collected after 36 months of ibrutinib treatment.

The nucleotide sequence reads TGTGCCAGCAGCGTAGCTCCGAACACTGAAGCTTTCTTT. It encodes CASSVAPNTEAFF. The chain joins TRBV9 to TRBJ1-1, with the D gene not confidently named. Taken from cysteine to phenylalanine, the CDR3 has 13 residues. Only the CDR3 region is kept as DNA, spanning 39 bases read in frame from base 1. Between the V and J ends, shortened by 0 bases and 1 base respectively, the junction contains 4 bases. The germline V gene encodes CDR1 SGDLS and CDR2 YYNGEE.